The T cell receptor (beta chain) described here comes from a study of neurological immune-mediated disorders. Ten or more counts support this clonotype. Its target is unknown. Libraries from sorted cells used 900,000 to 1,000,000 T cells (CD4+ or CD8+). 5'RACE generated cDNA with 10-nucleotide random UMIs. TCRdb reanalysed the 5' RACE reads using MiXCR and keeps one entry per CDR3 protein. The data show 11,000 to 15,000 distinct CDR3 sequences, around 14% seen once. The CDR3 is made up of 15 amino acids. From germline, CDR1 is LGHNA and CDR2 YNFKEQ. The ends lost 4 bases at V and 2 bases at J; junction bases unmatched: 7. Study observations and caveats: Expanded clones shared no CDR3 amino acid sequences across subjects, suggesting private repertoires in all groups.

This receptor was obtained from a female donor with HTLV-1-associated myelopathy (HAM/TSP). Sequencing was carried out using CD8+ T cells from blood. The chain recombines TRBV4-2 with TRBJ1-2; 7 bases agree with TRBD1. In DNA, the CDR3 is TGTGCCAGCAGCCCCCGGGACAGCGTAAACTATGGCTACACCTTC. Translated, it gives CASSPRDSVNYGYTF.